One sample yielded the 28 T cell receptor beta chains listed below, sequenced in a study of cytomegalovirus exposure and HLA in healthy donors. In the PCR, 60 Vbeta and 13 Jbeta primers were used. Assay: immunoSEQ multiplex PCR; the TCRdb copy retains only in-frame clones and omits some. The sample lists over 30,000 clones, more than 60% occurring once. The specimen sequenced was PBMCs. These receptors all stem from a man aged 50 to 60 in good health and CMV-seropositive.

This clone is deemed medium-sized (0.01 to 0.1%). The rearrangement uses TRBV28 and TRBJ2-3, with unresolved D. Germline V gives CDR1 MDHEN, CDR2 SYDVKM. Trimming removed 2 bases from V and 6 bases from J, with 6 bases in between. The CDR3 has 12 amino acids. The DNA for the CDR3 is TGTGCCAGCAGTTTAGATCGGGATACGCAGTATTTT. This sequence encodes CASSLDRDTQYF.

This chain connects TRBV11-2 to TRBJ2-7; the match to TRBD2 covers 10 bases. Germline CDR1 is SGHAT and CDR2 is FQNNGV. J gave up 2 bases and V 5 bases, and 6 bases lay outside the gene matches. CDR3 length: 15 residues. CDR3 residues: CASSTLAGATYEQYF. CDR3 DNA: TGTGCCAGCAGCACTCTAGCGGGGGCAACCTACGAGCAGTACTTC.

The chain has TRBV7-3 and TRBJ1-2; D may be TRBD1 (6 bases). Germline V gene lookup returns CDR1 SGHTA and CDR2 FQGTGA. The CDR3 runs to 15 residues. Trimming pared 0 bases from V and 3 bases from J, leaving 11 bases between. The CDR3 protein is CASSLTGGRDYGYTF. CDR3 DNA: TGTGCCAGCAGCTTAACCGGGGGGCGAGACTATGGCTACACCTTC.

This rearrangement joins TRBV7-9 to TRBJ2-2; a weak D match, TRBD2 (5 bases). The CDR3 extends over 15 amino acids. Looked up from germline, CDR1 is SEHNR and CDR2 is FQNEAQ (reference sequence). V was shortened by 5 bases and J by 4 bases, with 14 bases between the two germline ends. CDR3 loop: CASSAIRGLTGELFF. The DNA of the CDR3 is TGTGCCAGCAGCGCGATAAGAGGGCTCACCGGGGAGCTGTTTTTT.

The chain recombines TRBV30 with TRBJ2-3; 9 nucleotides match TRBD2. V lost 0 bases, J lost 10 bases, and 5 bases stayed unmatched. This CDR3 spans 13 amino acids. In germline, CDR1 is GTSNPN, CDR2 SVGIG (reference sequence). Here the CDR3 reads CAWSVVSGGSQYF. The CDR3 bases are TGTGCCTGGAGTGTAGTCAGCGGGGGGTCGCAGTATTTT. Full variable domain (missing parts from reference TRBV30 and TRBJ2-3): SQTIHQWPATLVQPVGSPLSLECTVEGTSNPNLYWYRQAAGRGLQLLFYSVGIGQISSEVPQNLSASRPQDRQFILSSKKLLLSDSGFYLCAWSVVSGGSQYFGPGTRLTVL.

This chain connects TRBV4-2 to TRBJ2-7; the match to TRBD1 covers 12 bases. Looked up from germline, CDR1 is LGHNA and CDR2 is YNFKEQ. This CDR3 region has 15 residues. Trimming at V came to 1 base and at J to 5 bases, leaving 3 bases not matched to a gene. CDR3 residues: CASSQAGTGGDEQYF. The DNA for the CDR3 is TGTGCCAGCAGCCAAGCCGGGACAGGGGGCGACGAGCAGTACTTC.

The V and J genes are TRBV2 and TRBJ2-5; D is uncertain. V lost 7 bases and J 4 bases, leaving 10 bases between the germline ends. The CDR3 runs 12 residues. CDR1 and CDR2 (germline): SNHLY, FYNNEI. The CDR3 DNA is TGTGCCAGCACTCAGTGGGCAGAGACCCAGTACTTC. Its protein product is CASTQWAETQYF.

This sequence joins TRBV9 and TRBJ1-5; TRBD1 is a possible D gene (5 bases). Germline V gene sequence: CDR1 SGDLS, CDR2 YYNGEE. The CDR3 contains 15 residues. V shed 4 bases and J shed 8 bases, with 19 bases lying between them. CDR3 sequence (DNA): TGTGCCAGCAGCCCTGGGGCAGGCTTTAGAGAGCCCCAGCATTTT. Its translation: CASSPGAGFREPQHF.

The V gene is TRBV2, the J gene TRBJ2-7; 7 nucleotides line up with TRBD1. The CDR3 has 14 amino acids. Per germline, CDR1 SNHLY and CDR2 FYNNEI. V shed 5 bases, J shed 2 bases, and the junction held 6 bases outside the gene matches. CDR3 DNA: TGTGCCAGCAGTTCCCGGACAGGAACCTACGAGCAGTACTTC. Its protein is CASSSRTGTYEQYF.

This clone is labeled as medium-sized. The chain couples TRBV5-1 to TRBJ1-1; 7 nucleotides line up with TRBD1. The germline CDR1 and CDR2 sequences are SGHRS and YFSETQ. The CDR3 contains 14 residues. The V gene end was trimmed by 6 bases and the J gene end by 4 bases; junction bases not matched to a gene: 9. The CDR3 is CASKGLQGITEAFF. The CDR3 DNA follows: TGCGCCAGCAAGGGTCTACAGGGGATCACTGAAGCTTTCTTT. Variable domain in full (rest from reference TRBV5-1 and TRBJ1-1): KAGVTQTPRYLIKTRGQQVTLSCSPISGHRSVSWYQQTPGQGLQFLFEYFSETQRNKGNFPGRFSGRQFSNSRSEMNVSTLELGDSALYLCASKGLQGITEAFFGQGTRLTVV.

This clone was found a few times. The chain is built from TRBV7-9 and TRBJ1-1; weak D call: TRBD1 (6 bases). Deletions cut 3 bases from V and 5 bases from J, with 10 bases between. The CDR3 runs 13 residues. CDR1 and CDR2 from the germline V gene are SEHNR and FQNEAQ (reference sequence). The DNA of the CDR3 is TGTGCCAGCAGCTTTTACAGGGAAACTGAAGCTTTCTTT. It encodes CASSFYRETEAFF.

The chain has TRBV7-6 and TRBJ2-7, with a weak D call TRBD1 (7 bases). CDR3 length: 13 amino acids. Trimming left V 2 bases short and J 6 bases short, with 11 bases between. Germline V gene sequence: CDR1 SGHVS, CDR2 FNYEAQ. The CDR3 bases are TGTGCCAGCAGCTTAAACCAGGGGGGCGAGCAGTACTTC. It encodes CASSLNQGGEQYF.

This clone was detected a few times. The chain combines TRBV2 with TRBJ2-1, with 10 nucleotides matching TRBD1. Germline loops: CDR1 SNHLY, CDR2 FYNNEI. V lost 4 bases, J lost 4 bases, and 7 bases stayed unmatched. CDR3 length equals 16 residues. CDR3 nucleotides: TGTGCCAGCAGTGCGGCCCGGGACAGGGGATACAATGAGCAGTTCTTC. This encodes CASSAARDRGYNEQFF.

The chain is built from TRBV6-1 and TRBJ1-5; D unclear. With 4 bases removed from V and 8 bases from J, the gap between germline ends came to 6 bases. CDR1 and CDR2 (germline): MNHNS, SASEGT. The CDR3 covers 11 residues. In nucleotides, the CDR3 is TGTGCCAGCAGTGGGCCAAAGCCCCAGCATTTT. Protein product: CASSGPKPQHF.

The CDR3 DNA sequence: TGCGCCAGCCGGGGGACGAGCGCCTCAGACGGCTACACCTTC. Translating gives CASRGTSASDGYTF. The chain recombines TRBV5-1 with TRBJ1-2; the D gene is possibly TRBD1 (5 bases). Germline loops: CDR1 SGHRS, CDR2 YFSETQ. There are 14 residues in the CDR3. Deletions cut 7 bases from V and 8 bases from J, with 21 bases between.

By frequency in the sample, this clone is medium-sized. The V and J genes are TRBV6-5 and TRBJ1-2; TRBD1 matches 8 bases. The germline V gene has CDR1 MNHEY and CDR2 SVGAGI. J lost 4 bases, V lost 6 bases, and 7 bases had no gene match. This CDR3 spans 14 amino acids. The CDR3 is CASRSSTGVYGYTF. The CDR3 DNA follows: TGTGCCAGCAGATCATCGACAGGGGTCTATGGCTACACCTTC.

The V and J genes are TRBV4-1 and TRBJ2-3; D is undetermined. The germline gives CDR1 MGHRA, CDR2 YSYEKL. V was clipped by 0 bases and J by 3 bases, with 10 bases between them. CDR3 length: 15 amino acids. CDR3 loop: CASSQDGTVTDTQYF. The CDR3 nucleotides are TGCGCCAGCAGCCAAGATGGAACAGTGACAGATACGCAGTATTTT.

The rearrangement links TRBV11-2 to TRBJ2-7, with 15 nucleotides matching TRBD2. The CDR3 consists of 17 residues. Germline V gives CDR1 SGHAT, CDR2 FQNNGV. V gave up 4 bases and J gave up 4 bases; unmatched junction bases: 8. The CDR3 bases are TGTGCCAGCAGCTCCCCGGGACTAGCGGGGGGCAGATACGAGCAGTACTTC. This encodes CASSSPGLAGGRYEQYF.

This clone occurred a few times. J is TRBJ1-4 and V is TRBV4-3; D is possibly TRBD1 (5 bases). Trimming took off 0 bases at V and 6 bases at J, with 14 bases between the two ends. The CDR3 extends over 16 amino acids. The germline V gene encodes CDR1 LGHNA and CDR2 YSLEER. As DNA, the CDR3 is TGCGCCAGCAGCCAAGAAAAAGGGGCGAGACATGAAAAACTGTTTTTT. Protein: CASSQEKGARHEKLFF.

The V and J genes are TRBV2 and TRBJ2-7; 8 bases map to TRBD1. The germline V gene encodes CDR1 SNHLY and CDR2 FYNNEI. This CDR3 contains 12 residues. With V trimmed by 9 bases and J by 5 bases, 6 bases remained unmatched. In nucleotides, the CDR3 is TGTGCCAGTAGACAGGGGTCGGACGAGCAGTACTTC. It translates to CASRQGSDEQYF.

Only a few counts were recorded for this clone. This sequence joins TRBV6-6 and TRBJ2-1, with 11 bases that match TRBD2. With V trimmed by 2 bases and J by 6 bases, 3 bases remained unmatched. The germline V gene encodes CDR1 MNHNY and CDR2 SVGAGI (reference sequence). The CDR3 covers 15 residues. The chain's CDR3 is CASSYVAGGPNEQFF. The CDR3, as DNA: TGTGCCAGCAGTTACGTAGCGGGAGGGCCCAATGAGCAGTTCTTC.

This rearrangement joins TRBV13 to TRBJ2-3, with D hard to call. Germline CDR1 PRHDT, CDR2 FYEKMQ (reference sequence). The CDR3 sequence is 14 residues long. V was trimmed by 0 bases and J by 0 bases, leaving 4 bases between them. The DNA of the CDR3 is TGTGCCAGCAGCTTAGGCCCTAGCACAGATACGCAGTATTTT. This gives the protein CASSLGPSTDTQYF.

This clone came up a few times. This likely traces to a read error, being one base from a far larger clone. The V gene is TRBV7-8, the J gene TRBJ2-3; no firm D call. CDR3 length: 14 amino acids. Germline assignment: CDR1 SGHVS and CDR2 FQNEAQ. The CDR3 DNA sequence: TGTGCCAGCTGCTTAGCATTCGTCACAGATACGCAGTATTTT. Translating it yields CASCLAFVTDTQYF.

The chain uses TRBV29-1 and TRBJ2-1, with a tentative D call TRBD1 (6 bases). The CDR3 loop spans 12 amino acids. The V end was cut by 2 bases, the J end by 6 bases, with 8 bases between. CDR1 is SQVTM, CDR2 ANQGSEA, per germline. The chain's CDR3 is CSVERDTNEQFF. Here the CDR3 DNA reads TGCAGCGTTGAAAGGGACACCAATGAGCAGTTCTTC.

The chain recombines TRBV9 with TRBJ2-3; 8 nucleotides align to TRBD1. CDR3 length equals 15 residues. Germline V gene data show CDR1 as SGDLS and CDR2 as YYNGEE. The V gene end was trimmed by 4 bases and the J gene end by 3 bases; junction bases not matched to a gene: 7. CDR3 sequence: CASSPRDRRTDTQYF. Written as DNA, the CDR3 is TGTGCCAGCAGCCCTCGGGACAGGAGGACAGATACGCAGTATTTT.

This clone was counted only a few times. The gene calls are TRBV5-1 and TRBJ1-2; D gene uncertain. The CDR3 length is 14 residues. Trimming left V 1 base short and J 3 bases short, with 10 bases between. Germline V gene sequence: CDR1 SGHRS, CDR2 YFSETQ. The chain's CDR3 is CASSLRREDYGYTF. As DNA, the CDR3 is TGCGCCAGCAGCTTGAGGAGGGAGGACTATGGCTACACCTTC.

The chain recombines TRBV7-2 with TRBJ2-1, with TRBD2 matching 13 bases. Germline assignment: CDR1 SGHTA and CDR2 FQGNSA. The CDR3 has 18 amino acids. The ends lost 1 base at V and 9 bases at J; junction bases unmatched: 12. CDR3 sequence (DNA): TGTGCCAGCAGCTTAGTCTATCGGACTAGCGGGAGTGAGACTGAGCAGTTCTTC. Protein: CASSLVYRTSGSETEQFF.

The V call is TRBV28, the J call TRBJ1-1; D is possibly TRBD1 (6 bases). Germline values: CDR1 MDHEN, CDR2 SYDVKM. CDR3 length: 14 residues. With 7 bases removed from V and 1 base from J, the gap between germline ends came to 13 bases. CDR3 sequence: CASNLDRGNTEAFF. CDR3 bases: TGTGCCAGCAACCTGGACAGAGGGAACACTGAAGCTTTCTTT. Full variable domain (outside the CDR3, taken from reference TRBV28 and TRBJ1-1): DVKVTQSSRYLVKRTGEKVFLECVQDMDHENMFWYRQDPGLGLRLIYFSYDVKMKEKGDIPEGYSVSREKKERFSLILESASTNQTSMYLCASNLDRGNTEAFFGQGTRLTVV.